This T cell receptor beta chain was documented in a study of CD8+ T cells in alopecia areata. Findings and limits, study-wide: Normal skin contains resident alphabeta T cells, and these are also sequenced in scalp samples.

This clone was observed a handful of times. Its target is not known. After removal of 1 base from V and 4 bases from J, the junction contained 5 bases not matched to a gene. The CDR3 spans 15 residues. In germline, CDR1 is SGHTA, CDR2 FQGTGA. Investigators isolated RNA and reverse transcribed it into cDNA to act as the sequencing template. This table comes from immunoSEQ multiplex PCR, and its TCRdb copy is limited to in-frame clones, with some not included. The table has approximately 30,000 clones, 62% seen once. The clonotype was recovered from a human donor with alopecia areata. This chain uses TRBV7-3 with TRBJ2-5, with 8 bases fitting TRBD1. The sequenced material came from NKG2D-high CD8+ T cells sorted from blood. Here the CDR3 reads CASSLRDRLGETQYF. The CDR3 bases are TGTGCCAGCAGCTTAAGGGACAGGCTTGGAGAGACCCAGTACTTC.